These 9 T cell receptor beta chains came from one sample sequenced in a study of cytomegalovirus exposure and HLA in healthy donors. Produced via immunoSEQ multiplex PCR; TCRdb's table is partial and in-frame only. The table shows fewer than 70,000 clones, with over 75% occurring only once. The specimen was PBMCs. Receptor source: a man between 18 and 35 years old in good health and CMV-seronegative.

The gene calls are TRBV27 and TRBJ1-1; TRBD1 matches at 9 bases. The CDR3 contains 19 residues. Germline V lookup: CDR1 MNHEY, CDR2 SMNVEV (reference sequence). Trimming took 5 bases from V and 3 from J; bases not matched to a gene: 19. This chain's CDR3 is CASSPVPGQGLSGDTEAFF. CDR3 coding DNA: TGTGCCAGCAGTCCTGTCCCGGGACAGGGTTTAAGTGGTGACACTGAAGCTTTCTTT.

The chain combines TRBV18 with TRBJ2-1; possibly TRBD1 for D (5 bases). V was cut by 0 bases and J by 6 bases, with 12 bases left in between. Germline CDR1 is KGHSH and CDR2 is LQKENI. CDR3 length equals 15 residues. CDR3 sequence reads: CASSPPRQPSNEQFF. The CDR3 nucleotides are TGTGCCAGCTCACCACCTCGACAGCCCAGCAATGAGCAGTTCTTC. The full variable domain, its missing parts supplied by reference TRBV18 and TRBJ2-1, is NAGVMQNPRHLVRRRGQEARLRCSPMKGHSHVYWYRQLPEEGLKFMVYLQKENIIDESGMPKERFSAEFPKEGPSILRIQQVVRGDSAAYFCASSPPRQPSNEQFFGPGTRLTVL.

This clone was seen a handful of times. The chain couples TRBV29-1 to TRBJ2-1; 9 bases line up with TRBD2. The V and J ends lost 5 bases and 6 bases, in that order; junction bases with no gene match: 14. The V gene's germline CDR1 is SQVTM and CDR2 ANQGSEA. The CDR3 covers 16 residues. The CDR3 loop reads CSVSRLVAGVSNEQFF. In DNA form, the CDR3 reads TGCAGCGTTTCCCGGTTGGTAGCGGGAGTGAGCAATGAGCAGTTCTTC.

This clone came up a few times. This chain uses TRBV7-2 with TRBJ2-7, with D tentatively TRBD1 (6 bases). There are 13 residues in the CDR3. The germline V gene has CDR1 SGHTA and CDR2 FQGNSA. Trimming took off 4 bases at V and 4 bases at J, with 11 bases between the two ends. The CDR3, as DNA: TGTGCCAGCAGCTCCTCGACAGGTTACGAGCAGTACTTC. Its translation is CASSSSTGYEQYF.

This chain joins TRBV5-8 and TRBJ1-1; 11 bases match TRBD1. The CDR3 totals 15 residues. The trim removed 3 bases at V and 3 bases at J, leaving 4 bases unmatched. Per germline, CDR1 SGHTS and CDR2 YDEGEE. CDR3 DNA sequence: TGTGCCAGCAGCTCGGACAGGGGGCGATACACTGAAGCTTTCTTT. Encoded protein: CASSSDRGRYTEAFF.

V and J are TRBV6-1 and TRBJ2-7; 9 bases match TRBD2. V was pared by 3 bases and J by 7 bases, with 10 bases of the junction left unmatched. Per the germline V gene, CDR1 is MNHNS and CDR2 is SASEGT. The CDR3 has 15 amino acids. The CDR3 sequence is CASSEDVAGAGEQYF. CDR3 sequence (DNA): TGTGCCAGCAGTGAGGATGTAGCGGGAGCGGGTGAGCAGTACTTC.

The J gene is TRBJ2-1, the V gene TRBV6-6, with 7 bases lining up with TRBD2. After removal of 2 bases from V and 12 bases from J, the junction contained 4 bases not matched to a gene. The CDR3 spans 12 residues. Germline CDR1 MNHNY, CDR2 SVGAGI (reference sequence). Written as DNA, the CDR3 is TGTGCCAGCAGTTACGCGGGGGTAAGGCAGTTCTTC. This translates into CASSYAGVRQFF.

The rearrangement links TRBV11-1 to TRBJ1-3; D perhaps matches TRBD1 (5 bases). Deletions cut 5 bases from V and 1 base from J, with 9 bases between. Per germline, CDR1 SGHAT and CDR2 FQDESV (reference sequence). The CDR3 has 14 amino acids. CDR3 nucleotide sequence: TGTGCCAGCAGCCATCGGACATCTGGAAACACCATATATTTT. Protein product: CASSHRTSGNTIYF. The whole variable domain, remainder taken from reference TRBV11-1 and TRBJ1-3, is EAEVAQSPRYKITEKSQAVAFWCDPISGHATLYWYRQILGQGPELLVQFQDESVVDDSQLPKDRFSAERLKGVDSTLKIQPAELGDSAMYLCASSHRTSGNTIYFGEGSWLTVV.

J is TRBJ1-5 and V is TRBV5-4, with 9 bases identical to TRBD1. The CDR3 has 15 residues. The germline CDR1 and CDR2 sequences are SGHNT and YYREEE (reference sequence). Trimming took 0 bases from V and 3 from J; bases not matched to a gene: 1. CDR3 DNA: TGTGCCAGCAGCTTGGGGACAGGGGACAATCAGCCCCAGCATTTT. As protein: CASSLGTGDNQPQHF.